These 27 T cell receptor beta chains share one sample of origin, sequenced in a study of T cells in localized non-small cell lung cancer. Sequencing was performed with immunoSEQ multiplex PCR; in TCRdb, only in-frame clones are kept and a portion is missing. The sample shows roughly 20,000 clones, over 80% of them seen only once. Sequencing was performed on peripheral blood, taken before any cancer treatment. These TCRs come from a woman aged 40-69 years with stage I lung adenocarcinoma.

This rearrangement joins TRBV19 to TRBJ1-2; 8 bases are a match to TRBD1. V gave up 5 bases and J gave up 7 bases; unmatched junction bases: 15. Germline assignment: CDR1 LNHDA and CDR2 SQIVND (reference sequence). The CDR3 runs 16 residues. The CDR3 region has the DNA TGTGCCAGTAGTCCCCGCCCCGGGACAGGATTAACTGGCTACACCTTC. Its translation: CASSPRPGTGLTGYTF.

The V gene is TRBV28, the J gene TRBJ1-5; D call uncertain. The CDR3 is 15 amino acids. The ends were cut back, 8 bases at V and 0 bases at J, with 14 bases in the middle. In germline, CDR1 is MDHEN, CDR2 SYDVKM. The CDR3 region is CASQPLDRSNQPQHF. The CDR3 DNA sequence: TGTGCCAGCCAACCCCTAGACCGTAGCAATCAGCCCCAGCATTTT.

The V call is TRBV28, the J call TRBJ2-1; perhaps TRBD2 as D (5 bases). The CDR3 is 15 residues long. Deletions cut 6 bases from V and 5 bases from J, with 17 bases between. Germline CDR1 reads MDHEN; CDR2 reads SYDVKM. The CDR3 spells CASRGWVGANNEQFF. The CDR3 DNA reads as TGTGCCAGCAGAGGCTGGGTGGGAGCAAACAATGAGCAGTTCTTC.

The chain employs TRBV15 and TRBJ2-7, with 7 nucleotides matching TRBD1. This CDR3 has 13 residues. Germline V lookup: CDR1 LNHNV, CDR2 YYDKDF (reference sequence). V dropped 5 bases and J dropped 3; count of bases not matched to a gene: 4. CDR3 nucleotides: TGTGCCACCAGCCCGGGACAGAGCTACGAGCAGTACTTC. This gives the protein CATSPGQSYEQYF. The entire variable domain, with the rest obtained from reference TRBV15 and TRBJ2-7, is as follows: DAMVIQNPRYQVTQFGKPVTLSCSQTLNHNVMYWYQQKSSQAPKLLFHYYDKDFNNEADTPDNFQSRRPNTSFCFLDIRSPGLGDTAMYLCATSPGQSYEQYFGPGTRLTVT.

This rearrangement joins TRBV2 to TRBJ1-3, with D possibly matching TRBD1 (5 bases). Germline V gives CDR1 SNHLY, CDR2 FYNNEI. Trimming shortened V by 6 bases and J by 2 bases, and 14 bases separated the two germline ends. The CDR3 extends over 15 amino acids. This chain's CDR3 is CASRREGTAGNTIYF. The CDR3 DNA follows: TGTGCCAGCAGAAGAGAAGGGACGGCTGGAAACACCATATATTTT.

The chain is built from TRBV18 and TRBJ1-1; D might be TRBD1 (6 bases). The ends were cut back, 6 bases at V and 0 bases at J, with 8 bases in the middle. The CDR3 sequence is 13 residues long. The germline V gene encodes CDR1 KGHSH and CDR2 LQKENI. The CDR3 sequence: CASSQGLNTEAFF. CDR3 sequence (DNA): TGTGCCAGCTCGCAGGGGCTGAACACTGAAGCTTTCTTT.

The chain joins TRBV5-1 to TRBJ1-1; the D is unclear. Germline V gene lookup returns CDR1 SGHRS and CDR2 YFSETQ. V shed 4 bases and J shed 4 bases, with 17 bases lying between them. The CDR3 is made up of 15 amino acids. The CDR3 coding sequence is TGCGCCAGCAGCATCGGGGAGGGTTGGGGCACTGAAGCTTTCTTT. Translation: CASSIGEGWGTEAFF.

This clone was counted once. A read error may produce the germline difference seen at one junction end. Other DNA sequences within the sample encode an identical CDR3. The V and J genes are TRBV18 and TRBJ2-7; unclear D gene. Germline V gene data show CDR1 as KGHSH and CDR2 as LQKENI. This CDR3 spans 14 amino acids. The CDR3, as DNA: TGTGCCAGCTCACCGGGCAGACAATCCTACGAGCAATACTTC. It is translated as CASSPGRQSYEQYF. The variable domain in full, with the rest retrieved from reference TRBV18 and TRBJ2-7, is NAGVMQNPRHLVRRRGQEARLRCSPMKGHSHVYWYRQLPEEGLKFMVYLQKENIIDESGMPKERFSAEFPKEGPSILRIQQVVRGDSAAYFCASSPGRQSYEQYFGPGTRLTVT.

To note about this clone: Within the sample, other DNA sequences also encode this same CDR3. V usage is TRBV7-2 and J usage is TRBJ2-5; D ambiguous. The germline V gene has CDR1 SGHTA and CDR2 FQGNSA. The V end lost 2 bases, the J end lost 4 bases, and 8 bases lay between the germline ends. The CDR3 covers 13 residues. CDR3 residues: CASSLSLGETQYF. As DNA, the CDR3 is TGTGCCAGCAGCTTATCCCTCGGAGAGACCCAGTACTTC. The full variable domain, rest sourced from reference TRBV7-2 and TRBJ2-5, is GAGVSQSPSNKVTEKGKDVELRCDPISGHTALYWYRQSLGQGLEFLIYFQGNSAPDKSGLPSDRFSAERTGGSVSTLTIQRTQQEDSAVYLCASSLSLGETQYFGPGTRLLVL.

The CDR3, as DNA: TGTGCCAGCTCCCCAAACGCCGGGGAGACAGATACGCAGTATTTT. This sequence encodes CASSPNAGETDTQYF. The chain has TRBV18 and TRBJ2-3; a weak D match, TRBD2 (5 bases). Trimming took off 6 bases at V and 3 bases at J, with 16 bases between the two ends. Germline V gene data show CDR1 as KGHSH and CDR2 as LQKENI. CDR3 length equals 15 residues.

The rearrangement joins TRBV11-2 to TRBJ1-4; 7 nucleotides line up with TRBD1. The V gene's germline CDR1 is SGHAT and CDR2 FQNNGV. The CDR3 contains 14 residues. Germline trimming cut 1 base from V and 6 bases from J; bases unmatched to any gene: 2. CDR3 region: CASSLGQGDEKLFF. The CDR3 coding sequence is TGTGCCAGCAGCTTAGGGCAGGGGGATGAAAAACTGTTTTTT.

V gene TRBV5-6 combines with J gene TRBJ1-4; D gene ambiguous. This CDR3 region has 15 residues. Deletions cut 4 bases from V and 8 bases from J, with 18 bases between. CDR1 SGHDT and CDR2 YYEEEE come from the germline V gene. The CDR3 spells CASSQLMIQTEKLFF. The CDR3 nucleotides read TGTGCCAGCAGCCAGCTTATGATACAGACGGAAAAACTGTTTTTT.

The V and J genes are TRBV28 and TRBJ1-2; D might be TRBD1 (5 bases). The CDR3 is 14 amino acids. Deletions cut 10 bases from V and 2 bases from J, with 17 bases between. The germline CDR1 and CDR2 sequences are MDHEN and SYDVKM. The CDR3 loop is CATRRGGLNYGYTF. CDR3 nucleotide sequence: TGTGCCACCAGACGCGGGGGACTAAACTATGGCTACACCTTC.

This clone occurred once. The chain has TRBV7-9 and TRBJ1-2, with D possibly being TRBD1 (6 bases). The CDR3 extends over 13 amino acids. Trimming left V 1 base short and J 12 bases short, with 15 bases between. Germline V lookup: CDR1 SEHNR, CDR2 FQNEAQ (reference sequence). The CDR3 protein is CASSLGQGNSHTF. CDR3 in DNA: TGTGCCAGCAGCTTAGGGCAGGGGAATTCCCACACCTTC.

The rearrangement links TRBV7-6 to TRBJ1-3; D not resolved. V shed 0 bases and J shed 4 bases, with 10 bases lying between them. The CDR3 contains 15 residues. CDR1 and CDR2 (germline): SGHVS, FNYEAQ. This chain's CDR3 is CASSLAPGSGNTIYF. CDR3 nucleotide sequence: TGTGCCAGCAGCTTAGCGCCGGGGTCGGGAAACACCATATATTTT. Full variable domain (remainder filled in from reference TRBV7-6 and TRBJ1-3): GAGVSQSPRYKVTKRGQDVALRCDPISGHVSLYWYRQALGQGPEFLTYFNYEAQQDKSGLPNDRFSAERPEGSISTLTIQRTEQRDSAMYRCASSLAPGSGNTIYFGEGSWLTVV.

The V gene is TRBV7-9, the J gene TRBJ1-4, with D tentatively TRBD1 (6 bases). The V gene's germline CDR1 is SEHNR and CDR2 FQNEAQ (reference sequence). V lost 2 bases and J 7 bases, leaving 11 bases between the germline ends. The CDR3 has 14 amino acids. In nucleotides, the CDR3 is TGTGCCAGCAGCTTAACAGGGATGGCTGAAAAACTGTTTTTT. Translated, it gives CASSLTGMAEKLFF.

This clone turned up a few times. The chain couples TRBV10-1 to TRBJ2-1; 12 bases are a match to TRBD2. The V gene's germline CDR1 is WNHNN and CDR2 SYGVQD (reference sequence). After removal of 8 bases from V and 0 bases from J, the junction contained 8 bases not matched to a gene. The CDR3 contains 17 residues. The CDR3 DNA is TGCGCCAGCGGTGGGACTAGCGGGCCTCGCTCCTACAATGAGCAGTTCTTC. Translation gives CASGGTSGPRSYNEQFF.

The CDR3 DNA reads as TGTGCCAGCAGCGACGGGGCAGGTCTTGACTACACCTTC. Protein: CASSDGAGLDYTF. The genes are TRBV9 and TRBJ1-2; TRBD1 might be the D (5 bases). The germline CDR1 and CDR2 sequences are SGDLS and YYNGEE. The CDR3 spans 13 residues. Trimming removed 3 bases at V and 10 bases at J, with 16 bases between. Drawing the rest from reference TRBV9 and TRBJ1-2, the complete variable domain is DSGVTQTPKHLITATGQRVTLRCSPRSGDLSVYWYQQSLDQGLQFLIQYYNGEERAKGNILERFSAQQFPDLHSELNLSSLELGDSALYFCASSDGAGLDYTFGSGTRLTVV.

This chain links TRBV7-3 with TRBJ2-1, with 10 bases matching TRBD2. The germline gives CDR1 SGHTA, CDR2 FQGTGA. With V trimmed by 3 bases and J by 0 bases, 2 bases remained unmatched. The CDR3 has 16 amino acids. Written as DNA, the CDR3 is TGTGCCAGCAGCTTTAGCGGGGGGAGCTCCTACAATGAGCAGTTCTTC. This encodes CASSFSGGSSYNEQFF.

The chain is built from TRBV2 and TRBJ1-1; D uncertain. Germline V gives CDR1 SNHLY, CDR2 FYNNEI. V was shortened by 7 bases and J by 3 bases, with 6 bases between the two germline ends. The CDR3 length is 11 residues. The CDR3: CASKRYTEAFF. CDR3 DNA sequence: TGTGCCAGCAAACGGTACACTGAAGCTTTCTTT.

The V call is TRBV5-4, the J call TRBJ2-1; 9 positions agree with TRBD1. V shed 0 bases, J shed 5 bases, and the junction held 6 bases outside the gene matches. The CDR3 extends over 16 amino acids. CDR1 and CDR2 (germline): SGHNT, YYREEE (reference sequence). CDR3 coding DNA: TGTGCCAGCAGCTTGGCCCGGACAGGGGCGAACAATGAGCAGTTCTTC. Its translation: CASSLARTGANNEQFF.

This clone was observed once. V and J are TRBV27 and TRBJ2-7; TRBD2 is a possible D gene (6 bases). The CDR3 is 16 amino acids. V was clipped by 5 bases and J by 4 bases, with 21 bases between them. The germline gives CDR1 MNHEY, CDR2 SMNVEV (reference sequence). The CDR3 DNA is TGTGCCAGCAGTGTCCACAGGAGGGAAGGGATTTACGAGCAGTACTTC. Its translation: CASSVHRREGIYEQYF.

V and J are TRBV6-6 and TRBJ2-1, with a weak D call TRBD2 (6 bases). This CDR3 spans 11 amino acids. The V end lost 10 bases, the J end lost 8 bases, and 12 bases lay between the germline ends. Germline V gene sequence: CDR1 MNHNY, CDR2 SVGAGI (reference sequence). CDR3 in amino acids: CATGGAHEQFF. The CDR3 DNA is TGTGCCACCGGAGGGGCACATGAGCAGTTCTTC.

The chain couples TRBV9 to TRBJ1-2, with D possibly being TRBD1 (6 bases). Germline CDR1 reads SGDLS; CDR2 reads YYNGEE. Trimming cost V 0 bases and J 8 bases, with 8 bases left between them. The CDR3 runs to 12 residues. DNA for the CDR3: TGTGCCAGCAGCGTAGAAGACAGGGGCTACACCTTC. Translated: CASSVEDRGYTF. The full variable domain, with the rest looked up from reference TRBV9 and TRBJ1-2, is DSGVTQTPKHLITATGQRVTLRCSPRSGDLSVYWYQQSLDQGLQFLIQYYNGEERAKGNILERFSAQQFPDLHSELNLSSLELGDSALYFCASSVEDRGYTFGSGTRLTVV.

This chain links TRBV11-3 with TRBJ2-3; 10 bases match TRBD2. Germline loops: CDR1 SGHNT, CDR2 YENEEA. The J segment lost 6 bases and the V segment lost 1 base, leaving 4 bases of the junction unmatched. CDR3 length: 15 residues. In DNA form, the CDR3 reads TGTGCCAGCAGCTTAGGCCTAGCGGGAGTTGATACGCAGTATTTT. Its translation is CASSLGLAGVDTQYF. The entire variable domain, with the rest obtained from reference TRBV11-3 and TRBJ2-3, is as follows: EAGVVQSPRYKIIEKKQPVAFWCNPISGHNTLYWYLQNLGQGPELLIRYENEEAVDDSQLPKDRFSAERLKGVDSTLKIQPAELGDSAVYLCASSLGLAGVDTQYFGPGTRLTVL.

The CDR3 region has the DNA TGCAGTGCTAGATTAGGTGGTACGGCTTTCTTT. This gives the protein CSARLGGTAFF. The gene calls are TRBV20-1 and TRBJ1-1; D unclear. Between the trimmed V and J ends, which lost 2 bases and 11 bases, there was a span of 12 bases. The germline CDR1 and CDR2 sequences are DFQATT and SNEGSKA (reference sequence). The CDR3 is 11 amino acids.

The chain recombines TRBV10-3 with TRBJ2-7; TRBD2 agrees at 12 bases. The junction had 13 bases not matched to a gene; V was cut back by 4 bases and J by 6 bases. CDR1 and CDR2 (germline): ENHRY, SYGVKD. This CDR3 is built from 17 residues. CDR3: CAISGNSRTSGNGEQYF. The CDR3 nucleotides read TGTGCCATCAGTGGGAACTCGCGGACTAGCGGGAACGGCGAGCAGTACTTC.